Shown below are 5 T cell receptor beta chains from a single sample sequenced in a study of cytomegalovirus exposure and HLA in healthy donors. 60 Vbeta and 13 Jbeta primers were used in PCR. Libraries were prepared by immunoSEQ multiplex PCR; TCRdb keeps only in-frame clonotypes and omits some of them. The profile shows 150,000 to 200,000 clones, approximately 78% of them singletons. The specimen was PBMCs. These receptors were taken from a woman in her thirties or forties in good health and CMV-seronegative.

This clone was seen just once. The chain carries TRBV2 and TRBJ2-7; 9 bases align to TRBD1. The CDR3 runs to 16 residues. Germline CDR1 and CDR2: SNHLY and FYNNEI. V lost 2 bases and J lost 1; bases outside the gene matches: 6. Written as DNA, the CDR3 is TGTGCCAGCAGTGAAATGAACAGGGGGCTTTCCTACGAGCAGTACTTC. Protein: CASSEMNRGLSYEQYF. The full variable domain, rest sourced from reference TRBV2 and TRBJ2-7, is EPEVTQTPSHQVTQMGQEVILRCVPISNHLYFYWYRQILGQKVEFLVSFYNNEISEKSEIFDDQFSVERPDGSNFTLKIRSTKLEDSAMYFCASSEMNRGLSYEQYFGPGTRLTVT.

This clone was seen more than once but under ten times. The gene calls are TRBV7-9 and TRBJ2-6, with D possibly matching TRBD1 (6 bases). CDR3 length: 17 amino acids. Looked up from germline, CDR1 is SEHNR and CDR2 is FQNEAQ (reference sequence). V was pared by 5 bases and J by 0 bases, with 14 bases between. This CDR3 is CASSTRTAYSGANVLTF. In nucleotides, the CDR3 is TGTGCCAGCAGCACCCGGACAGCCTACTCTGGGGCCAACGTCCTGACTTTC.

The chain employs TRBV2 and TRBJ2-3, with TRBD1 matching over 9 bases. The V gene end was trimmed by 7 bases and the J gene end by 9 bases; junction bases not matched to a gene: 20. The V gene's germline CDR1 is SNHLY and CDR2 FYNNEI. The CDR3 consists of 17 residues. The CDR3 sequence is CASTYPGTGSKKGTQYF. The CDR3 nucleotides read TGTGCCAGCACTTACCCCGGGACAGGGTCGAAGAAGGGCACGCAGTATTTT.

This chain joins TRBV19 and TRBJ1-3; D unclear. The CDR3 has 14 residues. Germline-derived CDR1 and CDR2 are LNHDA and SQIVND (reference sequence). Trimming took 5 bases from V and 0 from J, leaving 8 bases between them. The chain's CDR3 is CASSGGNSGNTIYF. The CDR3 DNA reads as TGTGCCAGTAGTGGAGGTAACTCTGGAAACACCATATATTTT.

This clone occurred a few times. The chain uses TRBV7-6 and TRBJ1-1; 8 positions agree with TRBD1. The junction had 5 bases not matched to a gene; V was cut back by 2 bases and J by 3 bases. Germline CDR1 and CDR2: SGHVS and FNYEAQ. CDR3 length: 15 residues. The CDR3 loop reads CASSLMTGADTEAFF. In DNA form, the CDR3 reads TGTGCCAGCAGCTTAATGACAGGGGCGGACACTGAAGCTTTCTTT.